This T cell receptor beta chain is drawn from a study of cytomegalovirus exposure and HLA in healthy donors. Study results and caveats: The study labeled 150 or so TCR beta chains cytomegalovirus-associated.

The study ran its PCR with 60 Vbeta and 13 Jbeta primers. Sequencing was performed with immunoSEQ multiplex PCR; in TCRdb, only in-frame clones are kept and a portion is missing. Among a few hundred thousand clones listed, 70% to 90% were seen once. V lost 3 bases, J lost 9 bases, and 9 bases lay in between. Germline-derived CDR1 and CDR2 are MGHDK and SYGVNS. The CDR3 sequence is 12 residues long. Regarding this clone: The antigen remains unidentified.

The TCR was taken from a woman aged 18-29 years in good health and CMV-seronegative. V and J are TRBV25-1 and TRBJ2-1, with unresolved D. Sequenced: PBMCs. CDR3 loop: CASSEPVAEQFF. Written as DNA, the CDR3 is TGTGCCAGCAGTGAGCCAGTTGCTGAGCAGTTCTTC.